Included here is one T cell receptor (beta chain) sequence, with context. This sample was included in a study of control samples from healthy donors and cancer patients. Profiling relied on immunoSEQ multiplex PCR, and the TCRdb table lists in-frame clones only, not all of them. The sample holds some 150,000 clones, roughly 93% seen once. This CDR3 spans 11 amino acids. In germline, CDR1 is LGHDT, CDR2 YNNKEL (reference sequence). Deletions cut 3 bases from V and 7 bases from J, with 3 bases between. The clonotype originates from a man in his fifties or sixties in good health. V usage is TRBV3-1 (or the pseudogene TRBV3-2) and J usage is TRBJ1-4; D is unresolved. The sample taken for sequencing was blood. The DNA of the CDR3 is TGTGCCAGCAGCCACGGTGAAAAACTGTTTTTT. Protein sequence: CASSHGEKLFF.